The 17 T cell receptor beta chains below were found in one sample sequenced in a study of blood T cell repertoires in COVID-19. The assay was immunoSEQ multiplex PCR, and TCRdb's table has in-frame clones only and misses some. The sample yields around 110,000 clones, 75% to 90% seen once. The sequenced material came from peripheral blood. The receptor source for this set is a man in his forties with acute or convalescent COVID-19.

J is TRBJ2-2 and V is TRBV2; TRBD2 might be the D (6 bases). From germline, CDR1 is SNHLY and CDR2 FYNNEI. V dropped 7 bases and J dropped 1 base, with 13 bases sitting between them. This CDR3 is 15 amino acids long. Here the CDR3 reads CASTRGLRNTGELFF. CDR3 in DNA: TGTGCCAGCACCCGGGGACTTCGGAACACCGGGGAGCTGTTTTTT.

The chain employs TRBV11-3 and TRBJ2-5, with 11 bases identical to TRBD1. The V segment lost 5 bases and the J segment 5 bases; nucleotides outside the gene matches: 7. There are 15 residues in the CDR3. Germline lookup yields CDR1 SGHNT and CDR2 YENEEA. For the CDR3, the DNA is TGTGCCAGCAGCCGCCGGACAGGGGGCGACGAGACCCAGTACTTC. Protein: CASSRRTGGDETQYF.

The V gene is TRBV19, the J gene TRBJ2-3, with 10 bases identical to TRBD2. The CDR3 contains 15 residues. The germline V gene encodes CDR1 LNHDA and CDR2 SQIVND (reference sequence). V trimming: 8 bases; J trimming: 0 bases; junction bases outside the gene matches: 5. The CDR3 DNA sequence: TGTGCCAGTTCCCTAGCGGGGGTTAGCACAGATACGCAGTATTTT. Its translation: CASSLAGVSTDTQYF.

This chain links TRBV5-1 with TRBJ1-2; 7 nucleotides agree with TRBD1. The CDR3 runs 14 residues. CDR1 is SGHRS and CDR2 is YFSETQ in the germline V gene. J was trimmed by 8 bases and V by 4 bases; bases with no gene match: 11. The CDR3 region has the DNA TGCGCCAGCAGCCCGGCTACAGGGGTCGACGGCTACACCTTC. Its translation is CASSPATGVDGYTF.

The chain carries TRBV7-3 and TRBJ2-1; 7 bases are a match to TRBD2. V was pared by 6 bases and J by 0 bases, with 5 bases of the junction left unmatched. Germline CDR1 and CDR2: SGHTA and FQGTGA. There are 15 residues in the CDR3. CDR3 protein: CASSSGGSSYNEQFF. The DNA of the CDR3 is TGTGCCAGCAGTTCCGGGGGGAGCTCCTACAATGAGCAGTTCTTC.

This chain joins TRBV19 and TRBJ1-5; the D gene is possibly TRBD1 (5 bases). Trimming left V 6 bases short and J 1 base short, with 16 bases between. CDR1 and CDR2 from the germline V gene are LNHDA and SQIVND (reference sequence). The CDR3 length is 16 residues. The CDR3 DNA sequence: TGTGCCAGTAGATTAAGACAGACCGTAAGCAATCAGCCCCAGCATTTT. This encodes CASRLRQTVSNQPQHF. Full variable domain (rest looked up from reference TRBV19 and TRBJ1-5): DGGITQSPKYLFRKEGQNVTLSCEQNLNHDAMYWYRQDPGQGLRLIYYSQIVNDFQKGDIAEGYSVSREKKESFPLTVTSAQKNPTAFYLCASRLRQTVSNQPQHFGDGTRLSIL.

This chain joins TRBV5-1 and TRBJ2-1; TRBD1 matches 8 bases. Germline V gene sequence: CDR1 SGHRS, CDR2 YFSETQ. The CDR3 contains 15 residues. Trimming removed 4 bases from V and 7 bases from J; junction bases left unmatched: 10. Written as DNA, the CDR3 is TGCGCCAGCAGCCCGATGACAGGGGTAAATAATGAGCAGTTCTTC. As protein: CASSPMTGVNNEQFF.

The chain carries TRBV5-5 and TRBJ1-1; 8 bases are a match to TRBD1. CDR3 length: 17 residues. Per germline, CDR1 SGHKS and CDR2 YYEKEE (reference sequence). The trim removed 4 bases at V and 4 bases at J, leaving 15 bases unmatched. CDR3 protein: CASSMFHQGAVGTEAFF. CDR3 coding DNA: TGTGCCAGCAGCATGTTTCACCAGGGGGCCGTGGGCACTGAAGCTTTCTTT.

To note about this clone: Other DNA sequences in this sample translate to the same CDR3. CDR3 in DNA: TGTGCCAGCAGCCTGGGACAGAACAATGAGCAGTTCTTC. Translation: CASSLGQNNEQFF. J is TRBJ2-1 and V is TRBV7-2, with 7 bases matching TRBD1. CDR3 length: 13 residues. J lost 5 bases, V lost 5 bases, and 3 bases had no gene match. Germline V gene sequence: CDR1 SGHTA, CDR2 FQGNSA.

The genes are TRBV7-2 and TRBJ1-2; D might be TRBD1 (6 bases). CDR3 size: 14 residues. V lost 4 bases to trimming and J lost 8 bases, with 17 bases between them. CDR1 is SGHTA, CDR2 FQGNSA, per germline. The CDR3 DNA is TGTGCCAGCAGCTCGGCTACAGGGAGCGGCGGCTACACCTTC. It specifies CASSSATGSGGYTF.

The chain couples TRBV5-1 to TRBJ1-4; unclear D gene. Trimming took 0 bases from V and 0 from J, leaving 6 bases between them. Germline CDR1 is SGHRS and CDR2 is YFSETQ. This CDR3 has 15 amino acids. CDR3 loop: CASSLDTATNEKLFF. The CDR3, as DNA: TGCGCCAGCAGCTTGGACACAGCAACTAATGAAAAACTGTTTTTT.

The J gene is TRBJ2-7, the V gene TRBV19, with no clear D. Germline V lookup: CDR1 LNHDA, CDR2 SQIVND (reference sequence). V lost 4 bases to trimming and J lost 4 bases, with 11 bases between them. CDR3 length equals 13 residues. In DNA, the CDR3 is TGTGCCAGTAGTAACGCGCTTCGGTACGAGCAGTACTTC. Its protein product is CASSNALRYEQYF.

CDR3 amino acids: CASNQGGPTEAFF. CDR3 nucleotides: TGTGCCAGCAATCAGGGGGGCCCGACTGAAGCTTTCTTT. The chain has TRBV7-9 and TRBJ1-1, with 7 bases identical to TRBD1. The CDR3 sequence is 13 residues long. After removal of 7 bases from V and 5 bases from J, the junction contained 7 bases not matched to a gene. Germline V lookup: CDR1 SEHNR, CDR2 FQNEAQ (reference sequence). The full variable domain, rest sourced from reference TRBV7-9 and TRBJ1-1, is DTGVSQNPRHKITKRGQNVTFRCDPISEHNRLYWYRQTLGQGPEFLTYFQNEAQLEKSRLLSDRFSAERPKGSFSTLEIQRTEQGDSAMYLCASNQGGPTEAFFGQGTRLTVV.

This clone was observed a few times. V usage is TRBV3-1 (or the pseudogene TRBV3-2) and J usage is TRBJ2-5; no clear D gene. V was clipped by 3 bases and J by 7 bases, with 6 bases between them. The CDR3 sequence is 11 residues long. Per germline, CDR1 LGHDT and CDR2 YNNKEL (reference sequence). The CDR3 sequence is CASSHGGTQYF. Written as DNA, the CDR3 is TGTGCCAGCAGCCACGGTGGGACCCAGTACTTC.

This clone has only one observation. The same CDR3 can be traced to other DNA sequences in this sample. The chain recombines TRBV11-3 with TRBJ2-1; D perhaps matches TRBD2 (6 bases). Per the germline V gene, CDR1 is SGHNT and CDR2 is YENEEA. The CDR3 consists of 15 residues. V was clipped by 3 bases and J by 4 bases, with 13 bases between them. The CDR3 here is CASSLASGSYNEQFF. CDR3 nucleotides: TGTGCCAGCAGCTTGGCCAGCGGGTCTTACAATGAGCAGTTCTTC. Full variable domain (remainder filled in from reference TRBV11-3 and TRBJ2-1): EAGVVQSPRYKIIEKKQPVAFWCNPISGHNTLYWYLQNLGQGPELLIRYENEEAVDDSQLPKDRFSAERLKGVDSTLKIQPAELGDSAVYLCASSLASGSYNEQFFGPGTRLTVL.

CDR3 coding DNA: TGCAGCGGAAAGACAGGGTTCGATGAGCAGTTCTTC. Translating gives CSGKTGFDEQFF. V usage is TRBV29-1 and J usage is TRBJ2-1; 7 nucleotides match TRBD1. Germline V gene sequence: CDR1 SQVTM, CDR2 ANQGSEA. The length of the CDR3 is 12 residues. V lost 7 bases to trimming and J lost 8 bases; unmatched junction nucleotides: 8.

The V gene is TRBV5-1, the J gene TRBJ1-5, with 7 bases that match TRBD1. Trimming removed 0 bases from V and 9 bases from J; junction bases left unmatched: 3. The CDR3 has 13 residues. Germline V gene data show CDR1 as SGHRS and CDR2 as YFSETQ. The CDR3 loop is CASSLEQGRPQHF. As DNA, the CDR3 is TGCGCCAGCAGCTTGGAACAGGGGAGGCCCCAGCATTTT.